One T cell receptor (beta chain) is described in this entry. The authors ran a second PCR of about 7 to 11 cycles using a sample-barcoded 5' primer and a J-beta primer mix. TCRdb used MiXCR to reprocess the 5' RACE reads, holding one entry per CDR3 protein. The table lists 750,000 to 850,000 distinct CDR3 sequences, around 25% of them singletons. Germline V gene lookup returns CDR1 LGHDT and CDR2 YNNKEL (reference sequence). V was shortened by 8 bases and J by 2 bases, with 18 bases between the two germline ends. CDR3 length: 15 amino acids. The record originates from a study of blood T cells in healthy people across ages. The same sample was also used in a study of T cells of mothers and their children.

The V gene is TRBV3-1, the J gene TRBJ1-2; the D gene is possibly TRBD1 (6 bases). The sequencing input was blood. This receptor was identified in a boy aged 5-17 years in good health. The CDR3 sequence: CASFTGQLRNYGYTF. The CDR3 nucleotides are TGTGCCAGCTTTACAGGACAGCTTAGGAACTATGGCTACACCTTC.